The clone carrying this TCR beta chain was seen only a few times. The antigen is not known. The CDR3 is made up of 15 amino acids. Between the trimmed V and J ends, which lost 9 bases and 2 bases, there was a span of 17 bases. The data were taken from a study of T cells after yellow fever vaccination. Across the whole study: Low-cell-number fractions were prepared with SMART-Seq v4 Ultra Low Input.

Study findings and constraints: Abundant clonotypes (contaminants from the bulk population) could be present in FACS-sorted repertoires. The booster response re-showed most primary clones: around 97% CD4, roughly 91% CD8.

TCR cDNA was made by 5'RACE template switching, adding a universal primer site and UMIs. TCRdb redid the calling of the 5' RACE reads with MiXCR, one entry per CDR3 protein. In the table there are around 310,000 distinct CDR3 sequences, approximately 4.2% of which are singletons. The rearrangement links TRBV12-3 or TRBV12-4 to TRBJ2-1; D could derive from TRBD1 or TRBD2 (5 bases each). The TCR sequence derives from a man between 18 and 35 years old who received the YFV17D yellow fever vaccine. The input for sequencing was PBMCs, taken 5 days after the yellow fever booster vaccination. CDR3 sequence reads: CASIPGTGPYNEQFF. The CDR3 DNA is TGTGCCAGTATTCCGGGTACGGGACCCTACAATGAGCAGTTCTTC.